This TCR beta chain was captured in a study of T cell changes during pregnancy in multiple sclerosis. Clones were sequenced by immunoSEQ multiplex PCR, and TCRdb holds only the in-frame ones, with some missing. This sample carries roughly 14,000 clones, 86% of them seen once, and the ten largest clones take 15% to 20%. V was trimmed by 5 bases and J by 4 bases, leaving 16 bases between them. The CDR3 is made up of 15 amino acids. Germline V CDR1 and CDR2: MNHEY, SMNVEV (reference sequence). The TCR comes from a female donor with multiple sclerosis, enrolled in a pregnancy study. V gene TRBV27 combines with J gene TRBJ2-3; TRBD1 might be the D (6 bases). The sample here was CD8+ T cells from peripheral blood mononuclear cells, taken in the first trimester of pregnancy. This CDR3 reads CASSPTWGRADTQYF. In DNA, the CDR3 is TGTGCCAGCAGTCCCACTTGGGGGCGCGCAGATACGCAGTATTTT.